This T cell receptor beta chain was sequenced for a study of blood T cell repertoires in COVID-19. About the research overall: PBMCs, B-cell-depleted T cells, or T cells were the source of the cDNA or gDNA that made up the material.

Recruitment covered 20 to 25 US areas and drew participants whose ages spanned roughly 18 to 100 years. Recovery among Cohort 3 donors was established by two negative PCRs, clearance, or symptom resolution. The germline gives CDR1 MNHEY, CDR2 SMNVEV (reference sequence). The ends lost 5 bases at V and 2 bases at J; junction bases unmatched: 10. The CDR3 loop spans 16 amino acids. Source study methods: Using reference gene primer amplification, nucleated cell counts were estimated. Profiling relied on immunoSEQ multiplex PCR, and the TCRdb table lists in-frame clones only, not all of them. V and J calls and clone size are as listed in that table; D and trimming were resolved from the DNA. The sample lists hundreds of thousands of clones; approximately 90% were seen once.

The chain combines TRBV27 with TRBJ2-7; 9 bases line up with TRBD2. The TCR was taken from a man aged 18 to 29 who had recovered from COVID-19. Sequenced: PBMCs or T cells enriched from blood (not recorded which). The DNA for the CDR3 is TGTGCCAGCAGTCCACGACTAGCGGACCTCACCTACGAGCAGTACTTC. Its translation: CASSPRLADLTYEQYF.